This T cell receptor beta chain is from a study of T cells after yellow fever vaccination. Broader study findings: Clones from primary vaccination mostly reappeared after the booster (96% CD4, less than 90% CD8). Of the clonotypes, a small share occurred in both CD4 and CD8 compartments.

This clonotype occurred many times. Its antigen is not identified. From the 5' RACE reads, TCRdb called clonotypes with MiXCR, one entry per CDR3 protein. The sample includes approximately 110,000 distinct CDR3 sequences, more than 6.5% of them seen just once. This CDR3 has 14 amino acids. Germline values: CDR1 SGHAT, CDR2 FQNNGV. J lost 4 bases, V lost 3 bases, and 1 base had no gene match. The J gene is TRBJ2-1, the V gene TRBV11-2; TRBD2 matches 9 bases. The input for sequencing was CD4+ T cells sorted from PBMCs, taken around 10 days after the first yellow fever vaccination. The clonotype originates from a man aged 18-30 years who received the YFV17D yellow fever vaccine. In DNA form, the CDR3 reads TGTGCCAGCAGCTTTAGCGGGGGATACAATGAGCAGTTCTTC. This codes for CASSFSGGYNEQFF.